The 5 T cell receptor beta chains reported below all come from one sample, sequenced in a study of identical twins. Each CDR3 protein gets one entry after TCRdb re-called the 5' RACE reads with MiXCR. The sample contains about 520,000 distinct CDR3 sequences, less than 25% of which appear only once. The sample was also reused in another study, on T cells expressing NK-cell markers.

Sequenced input: CD4+ T cells sorted from blood. The origin of the receptors is a woman under 30 in good health.

This clonotype has a handful of counts. The chain couples TRBV7-8 to TRBJ2-7; D not resolved. Trimming removed 4 bases at V and 1 base at J, with 14 bases between. The CDR3 has 15 residues. Per the germline V gene, CDR1 is SGHVS and CDR2 is FQNEAQ. The CDR3 sequence is CASSSNPGSSYEQYF. As DNA, the CDR3 is TGTGCCAGCAGCTCCAACCCGGGTTCGTCCTACGAGCAGTACTTC.

The rearrangement uses TRBV6-5 and TRBJ2-5, with D possibly TRBD1 on 5 matching bases. Germline CDR1 and CDR2: MNHEY and SVGAGI. CDR3 length: 13 residues. The germline V and J ends were trimmed by 2 bases and 7 bases, with 11 bases remaining between them. For the CDR3, the DNA is TGTGCCAGCAGTTACGGCAGGGTGGGGACCCAGTACTTC. Protein product: CASSYGRVGTQYF.

This clonotype was observed a few times. The rearrangement uses TRBV15 and TRBJ2-1, with TRBD2 as a possible D gene (5 bases). CDR1 and CDR2 (germline): LNHNV, YYDKDF (reference sequence). V was shortened by 0 bases and J by 0 bases, with 12 bases between the two germline ends. The CDR3 runs to 17 residues. The CDR3 region is CATSRDLGTSSYNEQFF. DNA of the CDR3: TGTGCCACCAGCAGAGATCTTGGAACTAGCTCCTACAATGAGCAGTTCTTC.

This clonotype was counted between two and nine times. This chain links TRBV4-3 with TRBJ1-1; weak D call: TRBD1 (6 bases). V lost 0 bases to trimming and J lost 11 bases, with 13 bases between them. CDR3 length: 13 amino acids. Germline assignment: CDR1 LGHNA and CDR2 YSLEER. The CDR3 sequence: CASSQDLGGGAFF. The CDR3 DNA reads TGCGCCAGCAGCCAAGATTTAGGAGGGGGGGCTTTCTTT.

In its sample, this clonotype was seen a few times. Here the CDR3 DNA reads TGTGCCAGCAGCTTGGGGGAGTTGACAGATACGCAGTATTTT. It translates to CASSLGELTDTQYF. V and J are TRBV7-7 and TRBJ2-3, with D perhaps given as TRBD1 or TRBD2 (5 bases each). Germline CDR1 and CDR2: SSHAT and FNYEAQ (reference sequence). The V gene lost 3 bases and the J gene lost 3 bases, with 10 bases spanning the gap. This CDR3 contains 14 residues.